The 20 T cell receptor beta chains given below trace back to one sample, sequenced in a study of T cell responses to AZD1222 COVID-19 vaccine. Some clones are missing from TCRdb's copy, which holds only in-frame ones; the method was immunoSEQ multiplex PCR. The sample consists of some 180,000 clones, just over 85% of them appearing once. This sample comprised peripheral blood, obtained on day 0 of AZD1222 vaccination. These receptors all come from an adult in good health.

J is TRBJ2-1 and V is TRBV19; D tentatively fits TRBD1 or TRBD2 (5 bases each). This CDR3 comprises 16 residues. From germline, CDR1 is LNHDA and CDR2 SQIVND (reference sequence). V was trimmed by 5 bases and J by 0 bases, leaving 14 bases between them. The DNA for the CDR3 is TGTGCCAGTAGTTGGATATCTGGGGGCTCCTACAATGAGCAGTTCTTC. It encodes CASSWISGGSYNEQFF.

The V and J genes are TRBV27 and TRBJ1-1, with 9 positions matching TRBD1. This CDR3 region has 15 residues. Germline lookup yields CDR1 MNHEY and CDR2 SMNVEV (reference sequence). Unmatched junction bases numbered 9, after V lost 4 bases and J lost 6 bases. The CDR3 region is CASSSSGQGIAEAFF. In DNA form, the CDR3 reads TGTGCCAGCAGTTCCTCAGGACAGGGGATCGCTGAAGCTTTCTTT.

CDR3 DNA: TGTGCCAGTAGGAGACTGGGATCTAGCACAGATACGCAGTATTTT. It encodes CASRRLGSSTDTQYF. The chain links TRBV19 to TRBJ2-3; D not resolved. V was trimmed by 6 bases and J by 0 bases, leaving 13 bases between them. Germline V lookup: CDR1 LNHDA, CDR2 SQIVND (reference sequence). The length of the CDR3 is 15 residues. The variable domain in full, with the rest retrieved from reference TRBV19 and TRBJ2-3, is DGGITQSPKYLFRKEGQNVTLSCEQNLNHDAMYWYRQDPGQGLRLIYYSQIVNDFQKGDIAEGYSVSREKKESFPLTVTSAQKNPTAFYLCASRRLGSSTDTQYFGPGTRLTVL.

The chain carries TRBV19 and TRBJ2-1, with a weak D call TRBD2 (6 bases). The CDR3 spans 17 residues. CDR1 and CDR2 (germline): LNHDA, SQIVND (reference sequence). V lost 0 bases and J lost 2, with 14 bases in between. CDR3 sequence: CASSIDRTTEAYNEQFF. The CDR3 DNA follows: TGTGCCAGTAGTATAGACAGGACTACCGAGGCCTACAATGAGCAGTTCTTC. The full variable domain, with the rest looked up from reference TRBV19 and TRBJ2-1, is DGGITQSPKYLFRKEGQNVTLSCEQNLNHDAMYWYRQDPGQGLRLIYYSQIVNDFQKGDIAEGYSVSREKKESFPLTVTSAQKNPTAFYLCASSIDRTTEAYNEQFFGPGTRLTVL.

As for this clone: The same CDR3 is also encoded by other DNA sequences in this sample. The chain carries TRBV20-1 and TRBJ2-7; D call uncertain. V lost 3 bases, J lost 3 bases, and 3 bases lay in between. The CDR3 is made up of 10 amino acids. Germline V CDR1 and CDR2: DFQATT, SNEGSKA (reference sequence). Here the CDR3 reads CSASNYEQYF. CDR3 bases: TGCAGTGCTAGTAACTACGAGCAGTACTTC.

The chain carries TRBV30 and TRBJ2-7, with D maybe TRBD1 (6 bases). The CDR3 totals 10 residues. Between the trimmed V and J ends, which lost 5 bases and 5 bases, there was a span of 7 bases. Germline CDR1 reads GTSNPN; CDR2 reads SVGIG (reference sequence). This chain's CDR3 is CAWAGDEQYF. Here the CDR3 DNA reads TGTGCCTGGGCAGGGGACGAGCAGTACTTC.

This clone was recorded a few times. This chain links TRBV29-1 with TRBJ2-1; no firm D call. The germline V and J ends were trimmed by 6 bases and 0 bases, with 9 bases remaining between them. The CDR3 totals 13 residues. Germline CDR1 is SQVTM and CDR2 is ANQGSEA. CDR3 amino acids: CSVGPNSYNEQFF. In DNA form, the CDR3 reads TGCAGCGTCGGACCGAACTCCTACAATGAGCAGTTCTTC.

The V call is TRBV4-3, the J call TRBJ1-3; no clear D gene. The CDR3 consists of 15 residues. The germline gives CDR1 LGHNA, CDR2 YSLEER. V was shortened by 1 base and J by 0 bases, with 7 bases between the two germline ends. CDR3 nucleotides: TGCGCCAGCAGCCAAGGGACGAGCTCTGGAAACACCATATATTTT. It translates to CASSQGTSSGNTIYF.

The chain links TRBV5-1 to TRBJ2-7, with TRBD1 matching over 8 bases. V trimming: 2 bases; J trimming: 4 bases; junction bases outside the gene matches: 11. This CDR3 contains 16 residues. The germline gives CDR1 SGHRS, CDR2 YFSETQ. The CDR3: CASSLQGQGASYEQYF. The DNA for the CDR3 is TGCGCCAGCAGCTTACAAGGGCAGGGGGCCTCTTACGAGCAGTACTTC.

The V and J genes are TRBV4-1 and TRBJ1-4; perhaps TRBD1 as D (5 bases). Trimming removed 0 bases from V and 14 bases from J, with 22 bases in between. The CDR3 runs to 16 residues. Germline CDR1 MGHRA, CDR2 YSYEKL. CDR3 nucleotides: TGCGCCAGCAGCCAAGATGACAGTGCCAGATTGAGGACGCTGTTTTTT. Protein sequence: CASSQDDSARLRTLFF.

The rearrangement uses TRBV24-1 and TRBJ2-3; D is uncertain. The length of the CDR3 is 11 residues. The V end lost 5 bases, the J end lost 5 bases, and 4 bases lay between the germline ends. Germline CDR1 is KGHDR and CDR2 is SFDVKD. This CDR3 is CATSAGDTQYF. CDR3 DNA sequence: TGTGCCACCAGTGCCGGAGATACGCAGTATTTT.

The chain is built from TRBV30 and TRBJ2-7; TRBD2 agrees at 7 bases. After removal of 5 bases from V and 4 bases from J, the junction contained 5 bases not matched to a gene. Germline assignment: CDR1 GTSNPN and CDR2 SVGIG (reference sequence). The CDR3 has 12 residues. The CDR3: CAWQRDSYEQYF. CDR3 nucleotide sequence: TGTGCCTGGCAGCGGGATTCTTACGAGCAGTACTTC.

The chain is built from TRBV7-9 and TRBJ1-2; D not certain. CDR1 SEHNR and CDR2 FQNEAQ come from the germline V gene (reference sequence). CDR3 length: 15 amino acids. Trimming shortened V by 5 bases and J by 5 bases, and 18 bases separated the two germline ends. CDR3 nucleotide sequence: TGTGCCAGCAGCAGCTCGATTCGGACCACGTATGGCTACACCTTC. This encodes CASSSSIRTTYGYTF. The entire variable domain, with the rest obtained from reference TRBV7-9 and TRBJ1-2, is as follows: DTGVSQNPRHKITKRGQNVTFRCDPISEHNRLYWYRQTLGQGPEFLTYFQNEAQLEKSRLLSDRFSAERPKGSFSTLEIQRTEQGDSAMYLCASSSSIRTTYGYTFGSGTRLTVV.

The V and J genes are TRBV24-1 and TRBJ2-1; D is perhaps TRBD2 (5 bases). The germline gives CDR1 KGHDR, CDR2 SFDVKD. V was pared by 5 bases and J by 10 bases, with 23 bases between. This CDR3 contains 16 residues. In DNA, the CDR3 is TGTGCCACCAGTGGATTTTCTAGTGGAGGAGATCGAGAGCAGTTCTTC. Protein product: CATSGFSSGGDREQFF.

The rearrangement links TRBV14 to TRBJ2-7; D possibly corresponds to TRBD1 (6 bases). V lost 0 bases and J lost 0, with 6 bases in between. Per germline, CDR1 SGHDN and CDR2 FVKESK. The CDR3 spans 14 residues. CDR3 in DNA: TGTGCCAGCAGCCAAGACAGGGGCTCCTACGAGCAGTACTTC. Protein product: CASSQDRGSYEQYF.

This chain uses TRBV6-5 with TRBJ2-3; perhaps TRBD1 as D (5 bases). CDR1 and CDR2 from the germline V gene are MNHEY and SVGAGI. The CDR3 contains 16 residues. V lost 0 bases, J lost 1 base, and 11 bases lay in between. CDR3 sequence reads: CASSYSIQERTDTQYF. In DNA form, the CDR3 reads TGTGCCAGCAGTTACTCGATACAGGAGCGCACAGATACGCAGTATTTT.

This clone showed up just a few times. The V gene is TRBV7-9, the J gene TRBJ2-3; D is perhaps TRBD1 (8 bases). Germline CDR1 reads SEHNR; CDR2 reads FQNEAQ (reference sequence). V was trimmed by 3 bases and J by 1 base, leaving 14 bases between them. The CDR3 spans 16 residues. CDR3 sequence reads: CASSLRTGRGTDTQYF. The CDR3 region has the DNA TGTGCCAGCAGCTTGCGGACAGGGAGGGGCACAGATACGCAGTATTTT.

The V call is TRBV13, the J call TRBJ1-2; 8 nucleotides match TRBD1. Unmatched junction bases numbered 11, after V lost 5 bases and J lost 6 bases. This CDR3 spans 15 amino acids. Germline V lookup: CDR1 PRHDT, CDR2 FYEKMQ (reference sequence). CDR3 nucleotide sequence: TGTGCCAGCAGCCTCGGTCAGGGGGCATTCCATGGCTACACCTTC. Its protein is CASSLGQGAFHGYTF.

This clone was detected only once. V is TRBV27 and J is TRBJ1-2; 10 positions agree with TRBD1. Germline V gene sequence: CDR1 MNHEY, CDR2 SMNVEV (reference sequence). The J segment lost 0 bases and the V segment lost 4 bases, leaving 8 bases of the junction unmatched. This CDR3 contains 17 residues. The CDR3 DNA reads as TGTGCCAGCAGTTGGGACAGGGGTAGTGGGACTAACTATGGCTACACCTTC. This gives the protein CASSWDRGSGTNYGYTF.

This chain joins TRBV6-6 and TRBJ2-1; 7 bases line up with TRBD1. CDR1 is MNHNY and CDR2 is SVGAGI in the germline V gene (reference sequence). This CDR3 is 16 amino acids long. V shed 5 bases, J shed 0 bases, and the junction held 7 bases outside the gene matches. This CDR3 is CASSVRQGSSYNEQFF. The CDR3 region has the DNA TGTGCCAGCAGTGTCCGACAGGGAAGCTCCTACAATGAGCAGTTCTTC.